The rows below give T cell receptor beta chains drawn from one sample of a study of cytomegalovirus exposure and HLA in healthy donors. This table comes from immunoSEQ multiplex PCR, and its TCRdb copy is limited to in-frame clones, with some not included. The sample lists a few hundred thousand clones, 92% seen once, with approximately 1.5% in the top ten. Sequencing input: PBMCs. The receptors derive from a girl aged 2 to 10 in good health and CMV-seronegative. Both conserved end residues are part of each CDR3. D genes are given only for firm matches. Not every row has a clone size; where given, it reads once, few, many or a size class.

J: TRBJ2-2; D: TRBD2; size: .; V: TRBV19; CDR3: CASSATSSTGELFF; DNA: TGTGCCAGTAGCGCGACTAGCTCCACCGGGGAGCTGTTTTTT
J: TRBJ1-2; D: .; size: .; V: TRBV11-1; CDR3: CASSRDSYANYGYTF; DNA: TGTGCCAGCAGCCGTGACTCGTACGCTAACTATGGCTACACCTTC
J: TRBJ1-5; D: TRBD1; size: .; V: TRBV18; CDR3: CASSSTTTGTYQPQHF; DNA: TGTGCCAGCTCATCTACTACGACAGGGACTTACCAGCCCCAGCATTTT
J: TRBJ2-5; D: TRBD2; size: .; V: TRBV5-1; CDR3: CASSLTISGGGETQYF; DNA: TGCGCCAGCAGCTTAACCATTAGCGGGGGAGGAGAGACCCAGTACTTC
J: TRBJ1-2; D: .; size: once; V: TRBV14; CDR3: CASSRASGPYGYTF; DNA: TGTGCCAGCAGCCGTGCGAGTGGTCCCTATGGCTACACCTTC
J: TRBJ1-4; D: .; size: .; V: TRBV2; CDR3: CASSVITNEKLFF; DNA: TGTGCCAGCAGTGTTATTACTAATGAAAAACTGTTTTTT
J: TRBJ2-7; D: TRBD1; size: .; V: TRBV11-3; CDR3: CASSLGGTGIGEQYF; DNA: TGTGCCAGCAGCTTAGGAGGGACAGGGATAGGCGAGCAGTACTTC
J: TRBJ1-1; D: .; size: once; V: TRBV30; CDR3: CAWSPYTGLNTEAFF; DNA: TGTGCCTGGAGTCCATATACAGGGTTGAACACTGAAGCTTTCTTT
J: TRBJ2-6; D: .; size: .; V: TRBV7-2; CDR3: CASSLLVLAPISGANVLTF; DNA: TGTGCCAGCAGCTTACTTGTTTTGGCCCCAATATCTGGGGCCAACGTCCTGACTTTC
J: TRBJ1-4; D: .; size: .; V: TRBV10-3; CDR3: CAISESAGPNEKLLF; DNA: TGTGCCATCAGTGAATCCGCAGGGCCTAATGAAAAACTGCTTTTT
J: TRBJ1-5; D: .; size: .; V: TRBV6-5; CDR3: CASSLQGLGNQPQHF; DNA: TGTGCCAGCAGTCTACAGGGTTTGGGCAATCAGCCCCAGCATTTT
J: TRBJ2-1; D: TRBD2; size: .; V: TRBV30; CDR3: CAVSGGAESSSYNEQFF; DNA: TGTGCCGTAAGCGGGGGGGCGGAATCGAGCTCCTACAATGAGCAGTTCTTC
J: TRBJ1-2; D: .; size: .; V: TRBV30; CDR3: CAWKNLGGSYGYTF; DNA: TGTGCCTGGAAAAACTTGGGGGGAAGCTATGGCTACACCTTC
J: TRBJ2-7; D: TRBD1; size: .; V: TRBV5-1; CDR3: CASSRTGENYEQYF; DNA: TGCGCCAGCAGCAGGACAGGGGAGAACTACGAGCAGTACTTC
J: TRBJ2-1; D: TRBD2; size: .; V: TRBV6-5; CDR3: CASSYSPSGGRNEQFF; DNA: TGTGCCAGCAGTTACTCTCCTAGCGGGGGCCGCAATGAGCAGTTCTTC
J: TRBJ2-1; D: .; size: .; V: TRBV19; CDR3: CASRKRLPADEQFF; DNA: TGTGCCAGTAGGAAAAGGCTCCCGGCGGATGAGCAGTTCTTC
J: TRBJ2-5; D: .; size: .; V: TRBV30; CDR3: CAWSLEVGETQYF; DNA: TGTGCCTGGAGTCTTGAGGTGGGAGAGACCCAGTACTTC
J: TRBJ2-5; D: .; size: once; V: TRBV19; CDR3: CASSTGRERAQETQYF; DNA: TGTGCCAGTAGCACTGGACGGGAGAGGGCACAAGAGACCCAGTACTTC
J: TRBJ2-1; D: TRBD1; size: .; V: TRBV13; CDR3: CASSNRDSNRLEQFF; DNA: TGTGCCAGCAGCAACCGGGACAGCAACCGTTTAGAGCAGTTCTTC
J: TRBJ2-7; D: TRBD2; size: .; V: TRBV27; CDR3: CASSRRLAGAPSEQYF; DNA: TGTGCCAGCAGTAGACGACTAGCGGGAGCCCCCAGCGAGCAGTACTTC
J: TRBJ2-7; D: TRBD2; size: .; V: TRBV30; CDR3: CAWNLASGGAHEQYF; DNA: TGTGCCTGGAACCTTGCTAGCGGGGGGGCGCACGAGCAGTACTTC
J: TRBJ2-1; D: TRBD2; size: .; V: TRBV4-2; CDR3: CASSQELAGMNEQFF; DNA: TGTGCCAGCAGCCAAGAACTAGCGGGGATGAATGAGCAGTTCTTC
J: TRBJ2-2; D: TRBD1; size: .; V: TRBV9; CDR3: CASSVGTGGTGELFF; DNA: TGTGCCAGCAGCGTAGGGACAGGGGGCACCGGGGAGCTGTTTTTT
J: TRBJ1-1; D: .; size: .; V: TRBV29-1; CDR3: CSAKREGTEAFF; DNA: TGCAGCGCGAAGCGGGAGGGCACTGAAGCTTTCTTT
J: TRBJ1-1; D: .; size: .; V: TRBV10-1; CDR3: CASSNRKGNTEAFF; DNA: TGCGCCAGCAGCAACAGGAAGGGGAACACTGAAGCTTTCTTT
J: TRBJ1-4; D: TRBD1; size: .; V: TRBV2; CDR3: CASSEAGTGKLFF; DNA: TGTGCCAGCAGTGAAGCAGGGACAGGAAAACTGTTTTTT
J: TRBJ2-5; D: .; size: .; V: TRBV18; CDR3: CASSALDLRETQYF; DNA: TGTGCCAGCTCAGCGTTAGATTTGAGGGAGACCCAGTACTTC
J: TRBJ2-5; D: TRBD2; size: .; V: TRBV5-1; CDR3: CASSPRLAGVVRETQYF; DNA: TGCGCCAGCAGCCCCCGACTAGCGGGAGTTGTTAGGGAGACCCAGTACTTC
J: TRBJ1-5; D: TRBD1; size: .; V: TRBV4-1; CDR3: CASSQERGPWIYSNQPQHF; DNA: TGCGCCAGCAGCCAAGAGAGGGGGCCGTGGATATATAGCAATCAGCCCCAGCATTTT
J: TRBJ2-1; D: .; size: .; V: TRBV29-1; CDR3: CSGGPTGYNEQFF; DNA: TGCAGCGGCGGCCCGACAGGCTACAATGAGCAGTTCTTC
J: TRBJ1-4; D: .; size: .; V: TRBV11-2; CDR3: CASSYGTGTLEKLFF; DNA: TGTGCCAGCAGCTACGGTACAGGGACATTGGAAAAACTGTTTTTT
J: TRBJ1-3; D: .; size: .; V: TRBV30; CDR3: CAWSLGAGTIYF; DNA: TGTGCCTGGTCCCTAGGGGCAGGCACCATATATTTT
J: TRBJ1-1; D: .; size: .; V: TRBV27; CDR3: CASNSGGRATEAFF; DNA: TGTGCCAGCAATAGCGGGGGGAGGGCCACTGAAGCTTTCTTT
J: TRBJ1-3; D: .; size: .; V: TRBV2; CDR3: CASSERERNTIYF; DNA: TGTGCCAGCAGTGAGCGGGAACGAAACACCATATATTTT
J: TRBJ1-5; D: .; size: .; V: TRBV30; CDR3: CAWRGQTNQPQHF; DNA: TGTGCCTGGAGGGGCCAGACCAATCAGCCCCAGCATTTT
J: TRBJ2-3; D: TRBD2; size: .; V: TRBV7-9; CDR3: CASSPIRGGAGTDTQYF; DNA: TGTGCCAGCAGCCCAATCCGCGGGGGGGCGGGCACAGATACGCAGTATTTT
J: TRBJ2-5; D: .; size: .; V: TRBV9; CDR3: CASSEAETQYF; DNA: TGTGCCAGCAGCGAAGCGGAGACCCAGTACTTC
J: TRBJ1-2; D: TRBD1; size: .; V: TRBV28; CDR3: CASSSYRGPGGYTF; DNA: TGTGCCAGCAGTTCTTACAGGGGCCCCGGTGGCTACACCTTC